This entry lists 5 T cell receptor beta chains sequenced from one sample in a study of naive and memory T cell subsets. These receptors have no identified antigens. The beta constant-region primer was an equimolar mix of two oligonucleotides covering TRBC1 and TRBC2. Ligated cDNA was amplified by four rounds of PCR with nested alpha and beta constant-region primers and SP2. TCRdb used MiXCR to reprocess the UMI-ligation and nested PCR reads, holding one entry per CDR3 protein. The table shows 150,000 or so distinct CDR3 sequences, with 22% occurring only once. Study-wide results and caveats: Naive repertoires, especially CD8, held a few larger clonotypes, possibly memory cells re-expressing CD45RA.

Sequences were obtained from naive CD4+ T cells from blood. These receptors all come from a human donor in good health.

This clonotype was observed a handful of times. The CDR3 loop is CASSLRQGGNEQFF. The CDR3 bases are TGTGCCAGCAGCCTGCGACAGGGGGGGAATGAGCAGTTCTTC. The chain employs TRBV13 and TRBJ2-1; 9 positions match TRBD1. From germline, CDR1 is PRHDT and CDR2 FYEKMQ (reference sequence). Trimming cost V 5 bases and J 7 bases; bases outside gene matches: 6. The CDR3 consists of 14 residues. Supplemented by reference TRBV13 and TRBJ2-1, the full variable domain reads AAGVIQSPRHLIKEKRETATLKCYPIPRHDTVYWYQQGPGQDPQFLISFYEKMQSDKGSIPDRFSAQQFSDYHSELNMSSLELGDSALYFCASSLRQGGNEQFFGPGTRLTVL.

The V and J genes are TRBV27 and TRBJ2-7, with D possibly being TRBD1 (5 bases). The CDR3 consists of 15 residues. The V end was cut by 6 bases, the J end by 4 bases, with 19 bases between. The germline V gene has CDR1 MNHEY and CDR2 SMNVEV (reference sequence). CDR3: CASSKQGVASYEQYF. The CDR3 region has the DNA TGTGCCAGCAGCAAGCAGGGCGTTGCGTCTTACGAGCAGTACTTC.

This clonotype has only a few counts. The V and J genes are TRBV6-6 and TRBJ1-5; D remains ambiguous. CDR1 is MNHNY and CDR2 is SVGAGI in the germline V gene (reference sequence). There are 16 residues in the CDR3. Trimming took 2 bases from V and 3 from J, leaving 14 bases between them. The CDR3 protein is CASSYKTGNYNQPQHF. CDR3 nucleotides: TGTGCCAGCAGTTACAAGACGGGGAATTACAATCAGCCCCAGCATTTT.

The chain employs TRBV6-2 or TRBV6-3 and TRBJ2-1; D may be TRBD1 or TRBD2 (5 bases each). CDR1 is MNHEY and CDR2 is SVGEGT in the germline V gene. The CDR3 is made up of 13 amino acids. V was clipped by 2 bases and J by 6 bases, with 8 bases between them. CDR3 loop: CASSYQRGNEQFF. In DNA, the CDR3 is TGTGCCAGCAGTTACCAGAGGGGCAATGAGCAGTTCTTC.

The CDR3 sequence is CASSQEEDSHTDTQYF. The CDR3 coding sequence is TGCGCCAGCAGCCAAGAGGAAGACTCTCACACAGATACGCAGTATTTT. The genes are TRBV4-1 and TRBJ2-3; D ambiguous. The V and J ends lost 0 bases and 2 bases respectively, with 12 bases between them. Per the germline V gene, CDR1 is MGHRA and CDR2 is YSYEKL. This CDR3 contains 16 residues.